A single sample is the source of the 5 T cell receptor beta chains below, sequenced in a study of shared clonotypes between healthy human individuals. Generated by immunoSEQ multiplex PCR, the TCRdb table keeps only in-frame clones and is missing some. The table includes more than 450,000 clones, more than 65% detected once. The sequencing sample was made of PBMCs. The source of these receptors is a woman aged 35 to 49 in good health. Some clones in this sample may be carry-over from other donors' samples.

The CDR3 protein is CASSLMQAHQQYF. The CDR3 region has the DNA TGTGCCAGCAGCTTAATGCAGGCTCACCAGCAGTACTTC. This rearrangement joins TRBV7-8 to TRBJ2-7, with D unresolved. Germline assignment: CDR1 SGHVS and CDR2 FQNEAQ. The V gene lost 2 bases and the J gene lost 8 bases, with 13 bases spanning the gap. This CDR3 is built from 13 residues.

Remarks on this clone: The germline gene is not matched at one end of the junction; a read error may be the cause. The CDR3 loop reads CASSSALQGARVF. Written as DNA, the CDR3 is TGTGCCAGCAGCTCCGCACTCCAGGGGGCGAGGGTCTTC. V is TRBV5-4 and J is TRBJ2-1, with 8 nucleotides matching TRBD1. The CDR3 is 13 amino acids. In germline, CDR1 is SGHNT, CDR2 YYREEE (reference sequence).

The chain is built from TRBV9 and TRBJ1-2; D call uncertain. In germline, CDR1 is SGDLS, CDR2 YYNGEE. The CDR3 consists of 13 residues. The V end was cut by 2 bases, the J end by 2 bases, with 7 bases between. The chain's CDR3 is CASSVSGNYGYTF. CDR3 nucleotide sequence: TGTGCCAGCAGCGTTTCCGGGAACTATGGCTACACCTTC.

This chain connects TRBV7-2 to TRBJ1-1; a weak D match, TRBD1 (5 bases). The CDR3 extends over 14 amino acids. Trimming cost V 9 bases and J 3 bases, with 17 bases left between them. Germline assignment: CDR1 SGHTA and CDR2 FQGNSA. The CDR3: CASTMGRLYTEAFF. As DNA, the CDR3 is TGTGCCAGTACTATGGGGCGTTTATACACTGAAGCTTTCTTT.

With respect to this clone: A junction boundary mismatches the germline segment, possibly from a read error. This chain links TRBV27 with TRBJ2-7, with D possibly matching TRBD1 (6 bases). The CDR3 has 15 residues. Germline V gives CDR1 MNHEY, CDR2 SMNVEV (reference sequence). The CDR3 here is CAGSSGQTLYYEQYF. The CDR3 DNA reads as TGTGCCGGCAGTTCTGGACAGACCCTTTACTACGAGCAGTACTTC.